The 18 T cell receptor beta chains presented below share a single source sample, sequenced in a study of T cells expressing NK-cell markers. TCRdb reanalyzed the 5' RACE reads, giving one entry per CDR3 protein sequence and no DNA. Across about 300,000 distinct CDR3 sequences, the top ten clones capture 3.5% to 5% of the sample. Sequencing was done on a sample of blood T cells: a sorted CD56 or NKG2C T cell subset, CD4+ or CD8+ T cells, or bulk PBMC T cells (not recorded which). The source is a woman between 18 and 70 years old in good health.

The chain employs TRBV19 and TRBJ1-1; TCRdb's D call, TRBD1, is unchecked because there is no DNA. This CDR3 region has 14 residues. CDR1 and CDR2 (germline): LNHDA, SQIVND (reference sequence). CDR3 loop: CASRGDRVLTEAFF.

V gene TRBV5-1 combines with J gene TRBJ2-1; with no DNA, the TCRdb D assignment of TRBD2 cannot be verified. The CDR3 has 18 amino acids. Germline CDR1 reads SGHRS; CDR2 reads YFSETQ. CDR3 sequence: CASSLGLAGVMWVNEQFF. Supplemented by reference TRBV5-1 and TRBJ2-1, the full variable domain reads KAGVTQTPRYLIKTRGQQVTLSCSPISGHRSVSWYQQTPGQGLQFLFEYFSETQRNKGNFPGRFSGRQFSNSRSEMNVSTLELGDSALYLCASSLGLAGVMWVNEQFFGPGTRLTVL.

V gene TRBV12-3 or TRBV12-4 combines with J gene TRBJ1-1; TCRdb lists TRBD1, though no DNA is available to test this call. The CDR3 length is 13 residues. The CDR3: CASRYRGSGEAFF.

The V gene is TRBV7-9, the J gene TRBJ2-5; the D gene TCRdb calls, TRBD2, cannot be checked with no DNA. Germline values: CDR1 SEHNR, CDR2 FQNEAQ (reference sequence). The CDR3 consists of 15 residues. CDR3 sequence reads: CASSSGLTSTETQYF.

The chain uses TRBV20-1 and TRBJ2-1; TCRdb returns TRBD2, unconfirmable since there is no DNA. Germline CDR1 is DFQATT and CDR2 is SNEGSKA (reference sequence). This CDR3 has 18 residues. CDR3 loop: CSAPRTGLAGSRINEQFF.

This chain joins TRBV20-1 and TRBJ2-7. The CDR3 has 14 residues. Germline assignment: CDR1 DFQATT and CDR2 SNEGSKA (reference sequence). CDR3 region: CSARERVTSLGQYF.

CDR3 region: CASSHGASYYNEQFF. This sequence joins TRBV3-1 and TRBJ2-1; TCRdb gives TRBD2 as the D gene, but with no DNA this cannot be confirmed. The CDR3 contains 15 residues. In germline, CDR1 is LGHDT, CDR2 YNNKEL (reference sequence).

The chain recombines TRBV5-5 with TRBJ1-1. The CDR3 has 14 amino acids. Germline lookup yields CDR1 SGHKS and CDR2 YYEKEE (reference sequence). CDR3: CASSLVGGPTEAFF. Combining the CDR3 with reference TRBV5-5 and TRBJ1-1 gives the whole variable domain DAGVTQSPTHLIKTRGQQVTLRCSPISGHKSVSWYQQVLGQGPQFIFQYYEKEERGRGNFPDRFSARQFPNYSSELNVNALLLGDSALYLCASSLVGGPTEAFFGQGTRLTVV.

The rearrangement joins TRBV20-1 to TRBJ2-1; TCRdb proposes TRBD2, but this gene call is untestable without DNA. This CDR3 is 17 amino acids long. Germline V gene sequence: CDR1 DFQATT, CDR2 SNEGSKA (reference sequence). This chain's CDR3 is CSALRGLAGADLIKQFF.

The chain joins TRBV5-1 to TRBJ2-1; TCRdb names TRBD2, which stays unverified in the absence of DNA. The germline gives CDR1 SGHRS, CDR2 YFSETQ. The length of the CDR3 is 20 residues. The CDR3 loop is CASSLGAGLAGVRGDNEQFF.

The genes are TRBV12-3 or TRBV12-4 and TRBJ1-5; TCRdb indicates TRBD1, and absent DNA this call remains unverified. This CDR3 spans 13 amino acids. CDR3 in amino acids: CATSDRGGQPQHF.

This sequence joins TRBV29-1 and TRBJ2-4; as DNA is missing, the TRBD1 call by TCRdb cannot be tested. The germline V gene encodes CDR1 SQVTM and CDR2 ANQGSEA. CDR3 length equals 14 residues. The CDR3 loop is CSVDEGGRKNIQYF.

The CDR3 reads CASSRLAAGGSTDTQYF. This sequence joins TRBV4-1 and TRBJ2-3; there is no DNA to check the TCRdb D call of TRBD2. The V gene's germline CDR1 is MGHRA and CDR2 YSYEKL. The CDR3 has 17 amino acids.

V usage is TRBV5-1 and J usage is TRBJ2-5. This CDR3 is 13 amino acids long. Per the germline V gene, CDR1 is SGHRS and CDR2 is YFSETQ. CDR3: CASSSAIQETQYF.

The rearrangement joins TRBV20-1 to TRBJ1-5; there is no DNA to check the TCRdb D call of TRBD1. Germline CDR1 reads DFQATT; CDR2 reads SNEGSKA (reference sequence). This CDR3 spans 14 amino acids. The CDR3 sequence: CSAPRGDPNQPQHF.

The chain combines TRBV10-3 with TRBJ2-3. From germline, CDR1 is ENHRY and CDR2 SYGVKD. The CDR3 has 14 residues. CDR3 in amino acids: CAISGSIMSDTQYF.

J is TRBJ1-4 and V is TRBV5-1; TCRdb's D call of TRBD1 is untestable without DNA. The CDR3 sequence is 14 residues long. Germline assignment: CDR1 SGHRS and CDR2 YFSETQ. This CDR3 is CASKGGTRGEKLFF.

The CDR3 here is CSATRGGDQPQHF. The chain combines TRBV20-1 with TRBJ1-5. CDR1 and CDR2 from the germline V gene are DFQATT and SNEGSKA (reference sequence). The CDR3 totals 13 residues.